The rows below give T cell receptor beta chains drawn from one sample of a study of T cells in Graves' hyperthyroidism and ophthalmopathy. TCRdb analysed the multiplex PCR reads with MiXCR anew, one entry per CDR3 protein. This table has around 290,000 distinct CDR3 sequences, roughly an eighth appearing once. Sequencing was carried out using blood. Receptors were obtained from a woman aged 40 to 50 with Graves' hyperthyroidism. The CDR3 runs from the conserved cysteine through the conserved F or W. The D gene is left open where the match is weak. A clone size is listed for some rows: how often the clone was seen (once, few, many), or a class if it is expanded.

size,D,J,V,CDR3,DNA
.,.,TRBJ2-1,TRBV29-1,CSGGVSALAGSYNEQFF,TGCAGCGGAGGGGTTTCGGCACTAGCTGGCTCCTACAATGAGCAGTTCTTC
many,.,TRBJ2-1,TRBV28,CASSYAWADNEQFF,TGTGCCAGCAGCTATGCATGGGCCGACAATGAGCAGTTCTTC
many,.,TRBJ1-1,TRBV29-1,CSVAEMQVNTEAFF,TGCAGCGTTGCTGAGATGCAAGTGAACACTGAAGCTTTCTTT
many,.,TRBJ2-5,TRBV29-1,CSVELGIETQYF,TGCAGCGTTGAGCTGGGGATAGAGACCCAGTACTTC
many,TRBD2,TRBJ2-7,TRBV20-1,CSAGTSGKINEQYF,TGCAGTGCTGGTACTAGCGGGAAGATAAACGAGCAGTACTTC
few,TRBD2,TRBJ2-1,TRBV11-3,CASSLYSGRAIDNEQFF,TGTGCCAGCAGCTTATATAGTGGGAGGGCCATCGACAATGAGCAGTTCTTC
many,TRBD1,TRBJ2-2,TRBV7-6,CASSLRDRVTGELFF,TGTGCCAGCAGCTTAAGGGACAGGGTCACCGGGGAGCTGTTTTTT
many,.,TRBJ1-4,TRBV11-2,CASSSGDLRSLFF,TGTGCCAGCAGCTCGGGAGATCTAAGATCTCTGTTTTTT
many,.,TRBJ1-1,TRBV7-2,CASSEMPGGPEAFF,TGTGCCAGCAGCGAGATGCCCGGGGGCCCTGAAGCTTTCTTT
many,TRBD1,TRBJ2-5,TRBV13,CASSFTGEETQYF,TGTGCCAGCAGCTTCACAGGGGAAGAGACCCAGTACTTC
few,TRBD2,TRBJ2-1,TRBV6-1,CASSEGTSAFSYNEQFF,TGTGCCAGCAGTGAGGGGACTAGCGCTTTCTCCTACAATGAGCAGTTCTTC
.,.,TRBJ1-1,TRBV11-3,CASSLGRREVAEAFF,TGTGCCAGCAGCTTAGGGCGCAGGGAAGTCGCTGAAGCTTTCTTT
many,.,TRBJ1-6,TRBV30,CAWRIDSNSPLHF,TGTGCCTGGAGGATCGACAGTAATTCACCCCTCCACTTT
.,TRBD1,TRBJ2-3,TRBV19,CASSFRDRGSTDTQYF,TGTGCCAGTAGCTTCCGGGACAGGGGAAGCACAGATACGCAGTATTTT
.,TRBD1,TRBJ2-2,TRBV10-3,CAISLQGEDTGELFF,TGTGCCATCAGTCTACAGGGGGAGGACACCGGGGAGCTGTTTTTT
.,.,TRBJ2-1,TRBV20-1,CSATPGRYNEQFF,TGCAGTGCTACACCGGGGAGGTACAATGAGCAGTTCTTC
.,.,TRBJ2-2,TRBV10-3,CAIMGFPDTGELFF,TGTGCCATCATGGGTTTCCCGGATACCGGGGAGCTGTTTTTT
few,.,TRBJ2-3,TRBV18,CASSPPSSAPGDTQYF,TGTGCCAGCTCACCACCGAGTAGCGCACCCGGGGATACGCAGTATTTT
.,TRBD1,TRBJ1-4,TRBV14,CASSQWRTGSQKLFF,TGTGCCAGCAGCCAGTGGCGGACAGGGAGCCAAAAACTGTTTTTT
few,TRBD1,TRBJ1-1,TRBV5-6,CASSLAGQAEAFF,TGTGCCAGCAGCTTGGCGGGACAGGCTGAAGCTTTCTTT
many,TRBD1,TRBJ2-1,TRBV20-1,CSVLRGQGLNEQFF,TGCAGTGTCTTACGTGGACAGGGCTTGAATGAGCAGTTCTTC
.,.,TRBJ1-2,TRBV28,CASTSGGGGGYTF,TGTGCCAGCACCTCCGGTGGGGGAGGAGGCTACACCTTC